This T cell receptor (beta chain) was sequenced in a study of blood T cell repertoires in COVID-19. Turning to the study itself: Samples of COVID-19 (acute and convalescent) were obtained from the United States, Italy and Spain. Sample material is recorded as cDNA or gDNA derived from T cells, B-cell-depleted T cells, or PBMCs.

V was trimmed by 3 bases and J by 3 bases, leaving 7 bases between them. The germline CDR1 and CDR2 sequences are SGDLS and YYNGEE. The CDR3 extends over 13 amino acids. Original processing notes: Amplification with reference gene primers provided the estimates of nucleated cell counts. Here immunoSEQ multiplex PCR was the method, and the copy in TCRdb shows in-frame clones only, minus some. V, J and clone size derive from that table, while D and trimming were established from the DNA sequence. The repertoire holds fewer than 70,000 clones, around three quarters seen once, with 2.5% to 3.5% in the top ten.

The TCR was taken from a man aged 55 to 70 with acute or convalescent COVID-19. Sequenced: peripheral blood. The V gene is TRBV9, the J gene TRBJ1-3, with D unresolved. This chain's CDR3 is CASSEQFGNTIYF. Here the CDR3 DNA reads TGTGCCAGCAGCGAACAGTTTGGAAACACCATATATTTT.